This entry features one T cell receptor (beta chain) sequence. These data belong to a study of blood T cell repertoires in COVID-19. Germline-derived CDR1 and CDR2 are SGHNT and YYREEE (reference sequence). The V end was cut by 0 bases, the J end by 2 bases, with 9 bases between. This CDR3 spans 14 amino acids. Clones were read by immunoSEQ multiplex PCR, and TCRdb kept only the in-frame ones, dropping some. The table has about 85,000 clones, roughly 87% seen once. This chain uses TRBV5-4 with TRBJ2-7, with D maybe TRBD2 (5 bases). Specimen: peripheral blood. This sequence was found in a man aged 55 to 70 with acute or convalescent COVID-19. CDR3 in DNA: TGTGCCAGCAGCTTGGACGCGGGCCCCTACGAGCAGTACTTC. It yields the protein CASSLDAGPYEQYF.